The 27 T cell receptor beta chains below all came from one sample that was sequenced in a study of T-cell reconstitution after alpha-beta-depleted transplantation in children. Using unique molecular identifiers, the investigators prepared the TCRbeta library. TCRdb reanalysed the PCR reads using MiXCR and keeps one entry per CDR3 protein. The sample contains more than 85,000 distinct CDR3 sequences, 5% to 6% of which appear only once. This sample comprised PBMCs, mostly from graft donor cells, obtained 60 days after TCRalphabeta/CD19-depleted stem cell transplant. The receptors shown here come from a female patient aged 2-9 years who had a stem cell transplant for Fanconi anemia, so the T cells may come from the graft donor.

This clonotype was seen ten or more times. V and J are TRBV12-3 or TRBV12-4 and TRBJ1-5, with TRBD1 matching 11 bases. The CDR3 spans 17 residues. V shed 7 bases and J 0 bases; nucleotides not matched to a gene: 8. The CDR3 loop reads CASMGDRGFYSNQPQHF. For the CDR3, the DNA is TGTGCCAGCATGGGGGACAGGGGGTTTTATAGCAATCAGCCCCAGCATTTT.

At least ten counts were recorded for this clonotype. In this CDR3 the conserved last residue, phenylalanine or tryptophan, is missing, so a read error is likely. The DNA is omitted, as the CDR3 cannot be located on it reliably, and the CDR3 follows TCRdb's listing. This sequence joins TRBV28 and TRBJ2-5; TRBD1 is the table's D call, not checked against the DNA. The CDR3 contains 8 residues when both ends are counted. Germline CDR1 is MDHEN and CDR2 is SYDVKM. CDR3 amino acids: CASSLPSP.

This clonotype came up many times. Written as DNA, the CDR3 is TGTGCCAGCAGCGTAGGGATGAGAGGGGGCGCCTACAATGAGCAGTTCTTC. Translation: CASSVGMRGGAYNEQFF. V is TRBV9 and J is TRBJ2-1; TRBD1 aligns across 7 bases. Unmatched junction bases numbered 8, after V lost 0 bases and J lost 2 bases. Germline V lookup: CDR1 SGDLS, CDR2 YYNGEE. CDR3 length: 17 residues.

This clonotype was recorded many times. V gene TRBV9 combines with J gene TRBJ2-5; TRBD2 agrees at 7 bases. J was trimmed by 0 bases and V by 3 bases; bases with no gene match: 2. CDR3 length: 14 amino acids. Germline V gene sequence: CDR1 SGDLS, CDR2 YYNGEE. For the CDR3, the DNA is TGTGCCAGCAGCGCAAGCGGGGACCAAGAGACCCAGTACTTC. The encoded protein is CASSASGDQETQYF.

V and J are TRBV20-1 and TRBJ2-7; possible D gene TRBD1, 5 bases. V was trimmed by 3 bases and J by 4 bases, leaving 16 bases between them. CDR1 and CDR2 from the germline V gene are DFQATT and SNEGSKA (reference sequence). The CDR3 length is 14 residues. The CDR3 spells CSARGPTLEYEQYF. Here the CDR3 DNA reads TGCAGTGCTAGGGGGCCCACGCTCGAGTACGAGCAGTACTTC.

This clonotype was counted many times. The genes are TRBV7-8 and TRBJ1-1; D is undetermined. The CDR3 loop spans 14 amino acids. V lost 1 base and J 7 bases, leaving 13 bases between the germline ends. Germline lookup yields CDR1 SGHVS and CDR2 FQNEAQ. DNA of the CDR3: TGTGCCAGCAGCTTAGTGTACGAAGCCAGTGAAGCTTTCTTT. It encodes CASSLVYEASEAFF.

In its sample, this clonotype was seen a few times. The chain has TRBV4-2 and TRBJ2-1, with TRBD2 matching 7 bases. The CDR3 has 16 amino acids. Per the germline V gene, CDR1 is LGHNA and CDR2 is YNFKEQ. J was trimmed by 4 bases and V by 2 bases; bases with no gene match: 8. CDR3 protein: CASSQRGLAVYNEQFF. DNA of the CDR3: TGTGCCAGCAGCCAAAGAGGGCTAGCGGTTTACAATGAGCAGTTCTTC.

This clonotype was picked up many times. For the CDR3, the DNA is TGTGCCAGCAGCTTGAGGGTCCTAGCCGTGGAGACCCAGTACTTC. Protein product: CASSLRVLAVETQYF. V gene TRBV7-2 combines with J gene TRBJ2-5, with D possibly being TRBD2 (5 bases). The V end lost 3 bases, the J end lost 5 bases, and 16 bases lay between the germline ends. The germline CDR1 and CDR2 sequences are SGHTA and FQGNSA. This CDR3 has 15 amino acids.

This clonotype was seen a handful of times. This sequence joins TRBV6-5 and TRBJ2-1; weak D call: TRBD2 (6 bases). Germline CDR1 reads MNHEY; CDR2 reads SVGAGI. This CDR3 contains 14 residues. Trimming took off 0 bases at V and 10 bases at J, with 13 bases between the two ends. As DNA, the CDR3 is TGTGCCAGCAGTTACTCGAGAGGCCGGGAGGAGCAGTTCTTC. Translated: CASSYSRGREEQFF.

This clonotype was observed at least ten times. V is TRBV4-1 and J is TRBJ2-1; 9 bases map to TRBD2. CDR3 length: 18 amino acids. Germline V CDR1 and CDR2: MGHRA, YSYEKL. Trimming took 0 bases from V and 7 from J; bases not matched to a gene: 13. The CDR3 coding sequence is TGCGCCAGCAGCCAAGAGGAAGCTTATGGACTAGCGCAAAATGAGCAGTTCTTC. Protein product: CASSQEEAYGLAQNEQFF.

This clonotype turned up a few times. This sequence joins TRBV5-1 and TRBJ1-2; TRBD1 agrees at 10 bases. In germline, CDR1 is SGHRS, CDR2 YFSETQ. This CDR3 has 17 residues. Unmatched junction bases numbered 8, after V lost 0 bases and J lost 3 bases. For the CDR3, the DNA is TGCGCCAGCAGCTTGGCGACAGGGGGCTCCTTAGACTATGGCTACACCTTC. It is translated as CASSLATGGSLDYGYTF.

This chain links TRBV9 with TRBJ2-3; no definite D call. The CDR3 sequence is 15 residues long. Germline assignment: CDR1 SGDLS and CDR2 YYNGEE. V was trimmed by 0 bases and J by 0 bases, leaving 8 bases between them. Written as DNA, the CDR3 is TGTGCCAGCAGCGTAGGTCTCCTCAGCACAGATACGCAGTATTTT. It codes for CASSVGLLSTDTQYF.

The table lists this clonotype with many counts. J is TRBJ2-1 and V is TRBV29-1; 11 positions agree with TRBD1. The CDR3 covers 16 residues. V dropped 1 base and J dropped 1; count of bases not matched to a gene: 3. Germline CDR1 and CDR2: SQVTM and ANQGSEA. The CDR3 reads CSVEAGTGGSYNEQFF. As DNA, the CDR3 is TGCAGCGTTGAAGCAGGGACAGGGGGGTCCTACAATGAGCAGTTCTTC.

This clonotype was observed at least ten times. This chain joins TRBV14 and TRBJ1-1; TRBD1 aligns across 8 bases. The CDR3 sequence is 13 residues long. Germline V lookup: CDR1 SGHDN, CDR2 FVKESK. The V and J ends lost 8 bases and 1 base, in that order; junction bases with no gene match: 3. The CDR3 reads CASYGQGNTEAFF. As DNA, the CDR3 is TGTGCCAGCTACGGACAGGGGAACACTGAAGCTTTCTTT.

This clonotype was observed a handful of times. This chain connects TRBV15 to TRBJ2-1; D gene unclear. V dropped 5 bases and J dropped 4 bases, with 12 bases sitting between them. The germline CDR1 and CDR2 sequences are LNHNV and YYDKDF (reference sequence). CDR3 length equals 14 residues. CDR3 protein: CATSPLDLYNEQFF. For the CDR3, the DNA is TGTGCCACCAGCCCCTTAGACCTGTACAATGAGCAGTTCTTC.

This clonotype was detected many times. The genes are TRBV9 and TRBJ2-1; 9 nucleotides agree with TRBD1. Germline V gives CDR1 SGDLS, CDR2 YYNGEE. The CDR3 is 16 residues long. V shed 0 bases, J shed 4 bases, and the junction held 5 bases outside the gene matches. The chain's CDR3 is CASSVVGQGQYNEQFF. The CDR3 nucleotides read TGTGCCAGCAGCGTAGTGGGACAGGGTCAATACAATGAGCAGTTCTTC.

The DNA for the CDR3 is TGTGCCAGCAGCTCGCTAGCGGGAGGAGGCCTCAGCTCCTACGAGCAGTACTTC. This translates into CASSSLAGGGLSSYEQYF. The chain couples TRBV11-2 to TRBJ2-7, with 11 bases matching TRBD2. There are 18 residues in the CDR3. Germline values: CDR1 SGHAT, CDR2 FQNNGV. The junction had 11 bases not matched to a gene; V was cut back by 4 bases and J by 0 bases.

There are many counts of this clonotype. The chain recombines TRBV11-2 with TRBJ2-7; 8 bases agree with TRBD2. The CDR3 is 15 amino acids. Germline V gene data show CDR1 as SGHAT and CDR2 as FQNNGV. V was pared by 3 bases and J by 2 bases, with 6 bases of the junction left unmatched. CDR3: CASSFYTSGTYEQYF. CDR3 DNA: TGTGCCAGCAGCTTCTATACTAGCGGTACCTACGAGCAGTACTTC. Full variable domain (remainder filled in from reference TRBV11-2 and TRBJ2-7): EAGVAQSPRYKIIEKRQSVAFWCNPISGHATLYWYQQILGQGPKLLIQFQNNGVVDDSQLPKDRFSAERLKGVDSTLKIQPAKLEDSAVYLCASSFYTSGTYEQYFGPGTRLTVT.

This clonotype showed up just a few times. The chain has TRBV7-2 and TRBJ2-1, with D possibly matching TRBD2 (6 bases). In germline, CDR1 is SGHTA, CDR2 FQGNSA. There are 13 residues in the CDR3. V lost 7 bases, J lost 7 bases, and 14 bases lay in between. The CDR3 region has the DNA TGTGCCAGCACTGCGGGATTATTGAATGAGCAGTTCTTC. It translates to CASTAGLLNEQFF.

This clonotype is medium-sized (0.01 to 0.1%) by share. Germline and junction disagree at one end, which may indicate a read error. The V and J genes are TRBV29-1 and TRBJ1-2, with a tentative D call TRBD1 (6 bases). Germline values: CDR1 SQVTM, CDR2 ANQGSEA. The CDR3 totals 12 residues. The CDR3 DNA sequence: TGCAGCGTTGAAGATAAGGGGGAAGAAAGGGATTTC. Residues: CSVEDKGEERDF.

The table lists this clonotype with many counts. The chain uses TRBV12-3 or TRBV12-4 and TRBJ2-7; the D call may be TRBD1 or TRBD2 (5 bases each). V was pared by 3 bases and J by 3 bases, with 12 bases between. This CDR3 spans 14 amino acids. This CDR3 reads CASSLRARGYEQYF. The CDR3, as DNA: TGTGCCAGCAGTTTGAGGGCAAGGGGCTACGAGCAGTACTTC.

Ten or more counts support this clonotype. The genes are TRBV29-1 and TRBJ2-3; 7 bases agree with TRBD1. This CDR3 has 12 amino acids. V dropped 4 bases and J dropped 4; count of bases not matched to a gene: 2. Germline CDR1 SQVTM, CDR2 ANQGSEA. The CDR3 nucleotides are TGCAGCGTTGGACAGGGATCAGATACGCAGTATTTT. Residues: CSVGQGSDTQYF.

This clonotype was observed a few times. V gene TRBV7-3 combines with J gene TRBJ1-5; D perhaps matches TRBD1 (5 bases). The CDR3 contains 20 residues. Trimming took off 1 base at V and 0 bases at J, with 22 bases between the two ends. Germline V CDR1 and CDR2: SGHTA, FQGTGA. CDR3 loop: CASSLKGAHSLIYSNQPQHF. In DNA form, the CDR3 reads TGTGCCAGCAGCTTAAAAGGGGCGCACAGCCTAATTTATAGCAATCAGCCCCAGCATTTT.

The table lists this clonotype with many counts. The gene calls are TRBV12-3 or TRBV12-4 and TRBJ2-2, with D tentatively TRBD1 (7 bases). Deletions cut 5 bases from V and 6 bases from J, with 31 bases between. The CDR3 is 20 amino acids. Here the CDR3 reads CASSPSRRGGGGTRAGELFF. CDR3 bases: TGTGCCAGCAGTCCTAGTCGACGAGGAGGGGGCGGAACTAGGGCCGGGGAGCTGTTTTTT.

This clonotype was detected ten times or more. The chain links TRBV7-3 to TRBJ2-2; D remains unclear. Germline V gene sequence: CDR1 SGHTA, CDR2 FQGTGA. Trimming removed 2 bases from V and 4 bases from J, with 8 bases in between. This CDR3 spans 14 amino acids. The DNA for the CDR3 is TGTGCCAGCAGCTTAGGACGATCCACCGGGGAGCTGTTTTTT. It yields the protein CASSLGRSTGELFF.

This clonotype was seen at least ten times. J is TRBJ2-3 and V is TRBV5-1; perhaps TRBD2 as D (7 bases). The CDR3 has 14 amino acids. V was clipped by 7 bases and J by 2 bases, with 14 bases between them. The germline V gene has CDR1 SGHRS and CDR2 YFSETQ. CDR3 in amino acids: CASHREGDTDTQYF. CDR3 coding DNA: TGCGCCAGCCACAGGGAGGGAGACACAGATACGCAGTATTTT.

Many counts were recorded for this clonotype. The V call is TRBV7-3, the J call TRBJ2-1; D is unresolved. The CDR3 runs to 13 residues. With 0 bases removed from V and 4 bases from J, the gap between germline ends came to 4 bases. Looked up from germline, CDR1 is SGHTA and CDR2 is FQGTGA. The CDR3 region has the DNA TGTGCCAGCAGCTTAACCAGATACAATGAGCAGTTCTTC. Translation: CASSLTRYNEQFF.